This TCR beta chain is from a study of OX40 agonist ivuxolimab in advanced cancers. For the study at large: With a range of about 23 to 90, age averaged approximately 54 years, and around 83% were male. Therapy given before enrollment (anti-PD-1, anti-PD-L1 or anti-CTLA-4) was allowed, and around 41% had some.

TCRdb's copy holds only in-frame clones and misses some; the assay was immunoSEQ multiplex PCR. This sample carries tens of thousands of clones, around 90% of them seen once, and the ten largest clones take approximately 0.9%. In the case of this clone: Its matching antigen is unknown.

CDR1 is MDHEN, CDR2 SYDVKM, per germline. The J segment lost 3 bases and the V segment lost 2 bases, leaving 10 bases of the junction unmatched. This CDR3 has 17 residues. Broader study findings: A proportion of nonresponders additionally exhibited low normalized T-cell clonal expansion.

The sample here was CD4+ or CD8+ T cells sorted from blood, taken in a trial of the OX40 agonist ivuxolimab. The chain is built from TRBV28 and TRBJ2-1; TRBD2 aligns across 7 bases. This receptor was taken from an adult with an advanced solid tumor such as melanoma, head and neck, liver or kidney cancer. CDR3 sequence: CASSLRRLAVFYNEQFF. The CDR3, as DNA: TGTGCCAGCAGTTTACGACGGCTAGCGGTGTTCTACAATGAGCAGTTCTTC. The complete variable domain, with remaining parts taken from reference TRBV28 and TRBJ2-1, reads DVKVTQSSRYLVKRTGEKVFLECVQDMDHENMFWYRQDPGLGLRLIYFSYDVKMKEKGDIPEGYSVSREKKERFSLILESASTNQTSMYLCASSLRRLAVFYNEQFFGPGTRLTVL.